The T cell receptor beta chain under discussion was sequenced for a study of naive and memory T cell subsets. Notes on the study in general: Naive repertoires, especially CD8, held a few larger clonotypes, possibly memory cells re-expressing CD45RA.

This clonotype was observed a few times. The antigen is undetermined. Two oligonucleotides, mixed equimolar, formed the beta constant-region primer covering TRBC1 and TRBC2. Four rounds of PCR amplified the ligated cDNA using nested alpha and beta constant-region primers plus SP2. TCRdb re-called the UMI-ligation and nested PCR reads with MiXCR, one entry per CDR3 protein. The profile shows over 110,000 distinct CDR3 sequences, approximately 20% of them singletons. This clonotype was sampled from a human donor in good health. What was sequenced was naive CD8+ T cells from blood.

The CDR3: CASNDRGQEGPTEAFF. CDR3 DNA: TGTGCCAGCAACGACAGGGGGCAAGAGGGACCCACTGAAGCTTTCTTT. The chain is built from TRBV12-3 or TRBV12-4 and TRBJ1-1, with 10 bases that match TRBD1. The CDR3 length is 16 residues. V shed 7 bases, J shed 4 bases, and the junction held 12 bases outside the gene matches.